Below, 16 T cell receptor beta chains from the same sample are listed, as sequenced in a study of blood T cell repertoires in COVID-19 (dated by TCRdb to the early 2020s). The library was made by the immunoSEQ multiplex PCR assay. The table comes from immuneACCESS by way of TCRdb, which keeps in-frame sequences with V and J called. Part of the clones is missing from these tables; in studies checked, under half for an unresolved V gene and the rest for unknown reasons. This sample gives hundreds of thousands of clones in total; 80% to 90% of them show up just once. About 10% of the sample goes to the ten largest clones. The sequenced material came from peripheral blood. These TCRs come from a woman aged 80 or over with acute or convalescent COVID-19.

As to this clone: The sample carries other DNA sequences with the same CDR3. The genes are TRBV7-9 and TRBJ2-3; 9 bases are a match to TRBD2. The germline CDR1 and CDR2 sequences are SEHNR and FQNEAQ (reference sequence). The CDR3 extends over 16 amino acids. V lost 1 base, J lost 4 bases, and 6 bases stayed unmatched. Here the CDR3 DNA reads TGTGCCAGCAGCTTAGGGGAGGCGGGGGGGGCAGATACGCAGTATTTT. Its protein is CASSLGEAGGADTQYF.

The V call is TRBV18, the J call TRBJ1-2; D uncertain. The CDR3 covers 14 residues. V was clipped by 3 bases and J by 2 bases, with 10 bases between them. Germline values: CDR1 KGHSH, CDR2 LQKENI. CDR3 DNA sequence: TGTGCCAGCTCACCGGGCACGCAAAACTATGGCTACACCTTC. Translated, it gives CASSPGTQNYGYTF.

The sample holds one count of this clone. For the CDR3, the DNA is TGCGCCAGCACTCCGCAGATCGGGGGCACCGGGGAGCTGTTTTTT. Its protein product is CASTPQIGGTGELFF. V gene TRBV10-1 combines with J gene TRBJ2-2, with D tentatively TRBD2 (6 bases). CDR1 is WNHNN, CDR2 SYGVQD, per germline (reference sequence). This CDR3 has 15 amino acids. The V and J ends lost 7 bases and 4 bases respectively, with 16 bases between them.

The chain uses TRBV7-2 and TRBJ2-3; 11 bases are a match to TRBD2. Trimming cost V 1 base and J 2 bases; bases outside gene matches: 5. The CDR3 loop spans 17 amino acids. Germline V CDR1 and CDR2: SGHTA, FQGNSA. The CDR3 nucleotides are TGTGCCAGCAGCTTAGTGGCTAGCGGGGGGTTCACAGATACGCAGTATTTT. Protein product: CASSLVASGGFTDTQYF.

The chain has TRBV7-9 and TRBJ1-4; 9 bases are a match to TRBD1. Germline values: CDR1 SEHNR, CDR2 FQNEAQ (reference sequence). V shed 5 bases, J shed 5 bases, and the junction held 6 bases outside the gene matches. The CDR3 runs to 15 residues. The CDR3 nucleotides read TGTGCCAGCAGCCTGGCCGGGACAGGGAATGAAAAACTGTTTTTT. Its translation is CASSLAGTGNEKLFF.

The chain carries TRBV19 and TRBJ2-2, with 11 nucleotides matching TRBD2. This CDR3 comprises 14 residues. Losses at the gene ends were 10 bases for V and 3 bases for J; bases not matched to a gene: 4. Germline CDR1 LNHDA, CDR2 SQIVND (reference sequence). This chain's CDR3 is CATGTSGYTGELFF. In DNA, the CDR3 is TGTGCCACTGGGACTAGCGGTTACACCGGGGAGCTGTTTTTT.

The chain carries TRBV7-9 and TRBJ1-4; a possible D gene is TRBD1 (6 bases). CDR1 and CDR2 from the germline V gene are SEHNR and FQNEAQ (reference sequence). The V end lost 5 bases, the J end lost 7 bases, and 11 bases lay between the germline ends. The CDR3 is 13 residues long. The CDR3 DNA reads TGTGCCAGCAGCCCGACAGGTAGTGAAAAACTGTTTTTT. This gives the protein CASSPTGSEKLFF.

The V and J genes are TRBV18 and TRBJ2-7; a weak D match, TRBD2 (6 bases). The CDR3 is 14 amino acids. Germline V CDR1 and CDR2: KGHSH, LQKENI. V lost 1 base and J 3 bases, leaving 10 bases between the germline ends. DNA of the CDR3: TGTGCCAGCTCACCACGGAGGGATGACTACGAGCAGTACTTC. Its protein is CASSPRRDDYEQYF. Variable domain in full (rest from reference TRBV18 and TRBJ2-7): NAGVMQNPRHLVRRRGQEARLRCSPMKGHSHVYWYRQLPEEGLKFMVYLQKENIIDESGMPKERFSAEFPKEGPSILRIQQVVRGDSAAYFCASSPRRDDYEQYFGPGTRLTVT.

The rearrangement uses TRBV10-3 and TRBJ2-5; the match to TRBD2 covers 12 bases. CDR3 size: 16 residues. CDR1 is ENHRY, CDR2 SYGVKD, per germline. After removal of 6 bases from V and 4 bases from J, the junction contained 9 bases not matched to a gene. Here the CDR3 reads CAIRDPTSGRRETQYF. DNA of the CDR3: TGTGCCATCAGAGATCCGACTAGCGGGAGACGAGAGACCCAGTACTTC.

V usage is TRBV15 and J usage is TRBJ1-2; 8 bases fit TRBD1. The CDR3 sequence is 14 residues long. V shed 3 bases and J 6 bases; nucleotides not matched to a gene: 6. The V gene's germline CDR1 is LNHNV and CDR2 YYDKDF (reference sequence). Here the CDR3 reads CATSRTGDWHGYTF. The CDR3 nucleotides are TGTGCCACCAGCAGGACAGGGGATTGGCATGGCTACACCTTC.

The V and J genes are TRBV6-6 and TRBJ2-3; 9 nucleotides match TRBD1. This CDR3 has 15 amino acids. Losses at the gene ends were 6 bases for V and 0 bases for J; bases not matched to a gene: 4. Germline values: CDR1 MNHNY, CDR2 SVGAGI (reference sequence). Here the CDR3 reads CASRGTGISTDTQYF. CDR3 nucleotides: TGTGCCAGCAGGGGGACAGGGATCAGCACAGATACGCAGTATTTT.

The chain combines TRBV27 with TRBJ1-2; D is undetermined. Germline assignment: CDR1 MNHEY and CDR2 SMNVEV (reference sequence). The CDR3 contains 13 residues. V lost 6 bases to trimming and J lost 3 bases, with 11 bases between them. The CDR3 DNA sequence: TGTGCCAGCAGGGGTGCGGGGTACTATGGCTACACCTTC. This translates into CASRGAGYYGYTF.

This clone was counted between two and nine times. The V call is TRBV6-5, the J call TRBJ2-3; a weak D match, TRBD2 (6 bases). With 6 bases removed from V and 5 bases from J, the gap between germline ends came to 15 bases. This CDR3 region has 14 residues. From germline, CDR1 is MNHEY and CDR2 SVGAGI. The CDR3 protein is CASRVRGAGDTQYF. CDR3 nucleotides: TGTGCCAGCAGAGTGCGGGGCGCCGGAGATACGCAGTATTTT.

V gene TRBV3-1 (or the pseudogene TRBV3-2) combines with J gene TRBJ2-3, with 11 positions matching TRBD2. V shed 7 bases and J 1 base; nucleotides not matched to a gene: 7. The CDR3 consists of 16 residues. From germline, CDR1 is LGHDT and CDR2 YNNKEL (reference sequence). The CDR3 protein is CASTFLGLAGTDTQYF. As DNA, the CDR3 is TGTGCCAGCACCTTCCTGGGACTAGCGGGCACAGATACGCAGTATTTT.

The rearrangement uses TRBV6-5 and TRBJ1-5, with TRBD1 as a possible D gene (5 bases). The germline V gene encodes CDR1 MNHEY and CDR2 SVGAGI. The CDR3 sequence is 13 residues long. V gave up 8 bases and J gave up 3 bases, with 11 bases separating them. The CDR3 coding sequence is TGTGCCAGCGTGTTAGGGGTCAATCAGCCCCAGCATTTT. Translation gives CASVLGVNQPQHF.

This clone is a singleton in its sample. This rearrangement joins TRBV5-1 to TRBJ2-3, with D possibly TRBD1 on 6 matching bases. Trimming pared 7 bases from V and 2 bases from J, leaving 14 bases between. The length of the CDR3 is 14 residues. Per the germline V gene, CDR1 is SGHRS and CDR2 is YFSETQ. This CDR3 is CASGETGLTDTQYF. The CDR3 coding sequence is TGCGCCAGCGGAGAGACAGGACTCACAGATACGCAGTATTTT.